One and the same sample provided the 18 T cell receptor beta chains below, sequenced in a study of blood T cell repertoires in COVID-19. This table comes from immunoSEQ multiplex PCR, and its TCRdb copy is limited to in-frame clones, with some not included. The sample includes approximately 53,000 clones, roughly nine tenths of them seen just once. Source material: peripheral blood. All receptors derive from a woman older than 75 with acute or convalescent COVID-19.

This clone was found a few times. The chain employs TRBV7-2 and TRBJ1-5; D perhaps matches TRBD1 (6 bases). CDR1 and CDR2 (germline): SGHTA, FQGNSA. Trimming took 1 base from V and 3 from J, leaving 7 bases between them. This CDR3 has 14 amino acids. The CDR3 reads CASSLGQVNQPQHF. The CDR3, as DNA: TGTGCCAGCAGCTTAGGACAGGTCAATCAGCCCCAGCATTTT.

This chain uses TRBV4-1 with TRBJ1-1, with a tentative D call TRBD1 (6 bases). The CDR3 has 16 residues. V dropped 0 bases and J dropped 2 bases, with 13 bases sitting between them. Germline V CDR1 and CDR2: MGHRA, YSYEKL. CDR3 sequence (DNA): TGCGCCAGCAGCCAAGATAAGAACAGGGTAAACACTGAAGCTTTCTTT. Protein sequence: CASSQDKNRVNTEAFF.

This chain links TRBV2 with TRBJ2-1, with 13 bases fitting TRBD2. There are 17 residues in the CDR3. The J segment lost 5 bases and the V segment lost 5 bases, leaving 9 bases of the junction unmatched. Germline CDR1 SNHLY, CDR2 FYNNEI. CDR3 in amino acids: CASSPPLLAGGNNEQFF. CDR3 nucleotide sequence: TGTGCCAGCAGTCCCCCTCTACTAGCGGGAGGGAACAATGAGCAGTTCTTC.

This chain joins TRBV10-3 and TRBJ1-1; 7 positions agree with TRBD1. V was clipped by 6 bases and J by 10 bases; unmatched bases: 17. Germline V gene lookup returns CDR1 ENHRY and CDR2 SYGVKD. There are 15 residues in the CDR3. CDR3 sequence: CAISPDGTAQMVAFF. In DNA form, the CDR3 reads TGTGCCATCAGCCCTGACGGGACAGCGCAGATGGTAGCTTTCTTT.

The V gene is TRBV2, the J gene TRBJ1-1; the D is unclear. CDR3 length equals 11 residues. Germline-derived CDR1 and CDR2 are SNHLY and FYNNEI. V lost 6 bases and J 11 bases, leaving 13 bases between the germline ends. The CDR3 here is CASSQGFGAFF. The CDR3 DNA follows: TGTGCCAGCAGCCAAGGTTTCGGGGCTTTCTTT.

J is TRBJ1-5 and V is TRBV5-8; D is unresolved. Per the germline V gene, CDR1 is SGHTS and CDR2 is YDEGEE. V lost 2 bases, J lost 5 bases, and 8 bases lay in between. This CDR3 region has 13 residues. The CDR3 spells CASSLMEDQPQHF. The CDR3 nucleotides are TGTGCCAGCAGCTTAATGGAGGATCAGCCCCAGCATTTT. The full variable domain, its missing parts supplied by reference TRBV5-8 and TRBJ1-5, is EAGVTQSPTHLIKTRGQQATLRCSPISGHTSVYWYQQALGLGLQFLLWYDEGEERNRGNFPPRFSGRQFPNYSSELNVNALELEDSALYLCASSLMEDQPQHFGDGTRLSIL.

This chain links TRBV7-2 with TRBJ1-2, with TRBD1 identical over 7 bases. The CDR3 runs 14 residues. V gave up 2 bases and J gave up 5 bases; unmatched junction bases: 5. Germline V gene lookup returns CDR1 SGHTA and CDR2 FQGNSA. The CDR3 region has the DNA TGTGCCAGCAGCTTAAGGTCAGGGGGATATGGCTACACCTTC. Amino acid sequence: CASSLRSGGYGYTF.

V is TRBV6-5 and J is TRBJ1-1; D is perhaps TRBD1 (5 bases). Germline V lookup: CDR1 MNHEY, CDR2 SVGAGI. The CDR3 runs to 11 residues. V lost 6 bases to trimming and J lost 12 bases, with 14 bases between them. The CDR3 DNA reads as TGTGCCAGCAGCCCCGGGACTACGACTTTCTTT. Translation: CASSPGTTTFF.

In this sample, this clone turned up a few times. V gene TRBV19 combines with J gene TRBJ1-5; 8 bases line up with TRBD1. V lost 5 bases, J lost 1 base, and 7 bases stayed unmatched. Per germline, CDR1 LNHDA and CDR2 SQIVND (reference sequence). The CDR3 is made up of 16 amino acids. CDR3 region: CASSSWTGQSNQPQHF. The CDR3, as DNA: TGTGCCAGTAGTTCTTGGACAGGGCAGAGCAATCAGCCCCAGCATTTT.

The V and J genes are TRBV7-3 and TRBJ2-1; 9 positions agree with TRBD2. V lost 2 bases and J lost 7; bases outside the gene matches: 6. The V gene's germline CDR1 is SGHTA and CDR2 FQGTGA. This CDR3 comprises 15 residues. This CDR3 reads CASSLDSGSLNEQFF. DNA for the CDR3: TGTGCCAGCAGCTTAGATAGCGGGAGCTTGAATGAGCAGTTCTTC.

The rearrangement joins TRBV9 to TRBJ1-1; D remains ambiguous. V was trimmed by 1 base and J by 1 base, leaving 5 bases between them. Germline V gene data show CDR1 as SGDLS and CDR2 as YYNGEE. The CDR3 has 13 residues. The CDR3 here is CASSVLANTEAFF. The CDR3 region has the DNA TGTGCCAGCAGCGTACTAGCGAACACTGAAGCTTTCTTT.

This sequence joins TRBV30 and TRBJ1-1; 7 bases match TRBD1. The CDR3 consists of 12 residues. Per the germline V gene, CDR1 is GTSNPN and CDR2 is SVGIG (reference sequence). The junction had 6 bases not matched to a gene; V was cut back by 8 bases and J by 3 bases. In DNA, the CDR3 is TGTGCCCTCGACAGGGCGGACACTGAAGCTTTCTTT. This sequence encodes CALDRADTEAFF.

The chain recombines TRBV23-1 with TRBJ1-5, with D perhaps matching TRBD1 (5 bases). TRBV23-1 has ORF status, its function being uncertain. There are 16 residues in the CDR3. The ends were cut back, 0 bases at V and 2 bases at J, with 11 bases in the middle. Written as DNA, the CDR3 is TGCGCCAGCAGTCAATCGTCAGGGCAGGGCAATCAGCCCCAGCATTTT. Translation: CASSQSSGQGNQPQHF.

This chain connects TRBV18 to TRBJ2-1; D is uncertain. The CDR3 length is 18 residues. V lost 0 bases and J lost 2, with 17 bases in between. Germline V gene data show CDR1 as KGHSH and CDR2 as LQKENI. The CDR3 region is CASSPPLGSLDAYNEQFF. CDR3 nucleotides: TGTGCCAGCTCACCACCCTTGGGTAGCCTCGACGCCTACAATGAGCAGTTCTTC.

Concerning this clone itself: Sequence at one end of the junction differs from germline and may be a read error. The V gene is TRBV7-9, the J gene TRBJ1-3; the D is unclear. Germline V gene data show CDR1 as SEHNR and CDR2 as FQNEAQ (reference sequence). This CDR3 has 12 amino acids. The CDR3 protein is CASSPDTQRTDF. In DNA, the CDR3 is TGTGCCAGCAGCCCAGATACACAGAGAACGGATTTT. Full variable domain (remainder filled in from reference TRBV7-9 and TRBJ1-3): DTGVSQNPRHKITKRGQNVTFRCDPISEHNRLYWYRQTLGQGPEFLTYFQNEAQLEKSRLLSDRFSAERPKGSFSTLEIQRTEQGDSAMYLCASSPDTQRTDFGEGSWLTVV.

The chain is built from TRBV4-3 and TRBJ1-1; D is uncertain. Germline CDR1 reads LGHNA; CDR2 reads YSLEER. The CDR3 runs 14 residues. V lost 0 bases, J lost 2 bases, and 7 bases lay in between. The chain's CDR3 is CASSQDRRNTEAFF. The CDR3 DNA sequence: TGCGCCAGCAGCCAAGATCGGAGAAACACTGAAGCTTTCTTT.

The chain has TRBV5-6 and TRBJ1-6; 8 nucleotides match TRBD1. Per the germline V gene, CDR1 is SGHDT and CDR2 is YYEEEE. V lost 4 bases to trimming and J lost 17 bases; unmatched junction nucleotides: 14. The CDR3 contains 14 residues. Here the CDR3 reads CASSPGQGFPFVHF. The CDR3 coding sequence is TGTGCCAGCAGCCCTGGACAGGGTTTCCCCTTCGTCCACTTT.

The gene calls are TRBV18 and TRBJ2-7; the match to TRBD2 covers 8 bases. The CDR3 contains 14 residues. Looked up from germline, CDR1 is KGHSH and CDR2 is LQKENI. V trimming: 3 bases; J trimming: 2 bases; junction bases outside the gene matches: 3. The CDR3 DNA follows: TGTGCCAGCTCACCTTCAGCGGGAGCCTACGAGCAGTACTTC. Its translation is CASSPSAGAYEQYF.